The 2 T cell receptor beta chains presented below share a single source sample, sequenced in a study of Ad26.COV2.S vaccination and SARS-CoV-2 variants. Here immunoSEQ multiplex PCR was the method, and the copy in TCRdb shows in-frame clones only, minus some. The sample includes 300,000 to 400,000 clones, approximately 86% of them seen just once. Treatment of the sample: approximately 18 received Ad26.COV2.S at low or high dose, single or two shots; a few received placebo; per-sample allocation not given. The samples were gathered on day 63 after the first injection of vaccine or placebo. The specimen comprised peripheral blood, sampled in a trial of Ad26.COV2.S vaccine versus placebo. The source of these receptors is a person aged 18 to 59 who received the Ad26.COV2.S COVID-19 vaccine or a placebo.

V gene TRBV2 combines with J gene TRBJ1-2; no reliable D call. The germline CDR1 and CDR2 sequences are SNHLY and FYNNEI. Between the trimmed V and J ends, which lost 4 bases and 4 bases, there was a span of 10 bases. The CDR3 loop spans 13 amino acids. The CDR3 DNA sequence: TGTGCCAGCAGTGGTGGTCCAGGCTATGGCTACACCTTC. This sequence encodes CASSGGPGYGYTF.

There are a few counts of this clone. Here the CDR3 DNA reads TGTGCCAGCAGTTACCCCGGGACAGCGTTGAACACTGAAGCTTTCTTT. Encoded protein: CASSYPGTALNTEAFF. V usage is TRBV6-2 or TRBV6-3 and J usage is TRBJ1-1, with TRBD1 matching 7 bases. CDR3 length: 16 residues. V shed 2 bases and J 0 bases; nucleotides not matched to a gene: 6. CDR1 and CDR2 from the germline V gene are MNHEY and SVGEGT.